The rows below give T cell receptor beta chains drawn from one sample of a study of control samples from healthy donors and cancer patients. Repertoires were generated with immunoSEQ multiplex PCR, while TCRdb's copy carries only in-frame clones and drops some. The table records about 130,000 clones, over 85% of them present only once. Source material: blood. These receptor sequences come from a man younger than 45 in good health. CDR3s include the opening cysteine and the closing phenylalanine or tryptophan. D genes are given only for firm matches. Some rows mark clone size as missing; the rest say once, few, many or name a class of expanded clone.

J	size	V	D	DNA	CDR3
TRBJ2-3	NA	TRBV9	NA	TGTGCCAGCAGCGTTGGGGCAAGCACAGATACGCAGTATTTT	CASSVGASTDTQYF
TRBJ2-7	NA	TRBV18	NA	TGTGCCAGCTCACCACCGGGGTCAAGCGTCCCCGGGCTCTACGAGCAGTACTTC	CASSPPGSSVPGLYEQYF
TRBJ2-7	NA	TRBV6-2/TRBV6-3	NA	TGTGCCAGCAGTTATGACAGGCACTACGAGCAGTACTTC	CASSYDRHYEQYF
TRBJ1-1	NA	TRBV4-3	TRBD1	TGCGCCAGCAGCCAAGTTCCGGGAGGGGGCAGAAACACTGAAGCTTTCTTT	CASSQVPGGGRNTEAFF
TRBJ2-7	NA	TRBV9	NA	TGTGCCAGCAGCGTAGCTGGGCAGTCCTACGAGCAGTACTTC	CASSVAGQSYEQYF
TRBJ1-1	NA	TRBV27	NA	TGTGCCAGCAGTTCTAGCAGCCCGAACACTGAAGCTTTCTTT	CASSSSSPNTEAFF
TRBJ1-1	few	TRBV5-1	TRBD1	TGCGCCAGCAGCTTAAGACAGGGAGGTGGTGAAGCTTTCTTT	CASSLRQGGGEAFF
TRBJ2-7	NA	TRBV7-7	NA	TGTGCTAGCAGTTTTGGGGCCAGCGCCTCCTACGAGCAGTACTTC	CASSFGASASYEQYF
TRBJ1-2	NA	TRBV2	NA	TGTGCCAGCAGTGAAAATAACCAGGGCCATGGCTACACCTTC	CASSENNQGHGYTF
TRBJ2-7	NA	TRBV24-1	NA	TGTGCCACCAGTGATCCTACTAACTTCTCCTACGAGCAGTACTTC	CATSDPTNFSYEQYF
TRBJ1-1	NA	TRBV5-8	NA	TGTGCCAGCCACATTAGATCTGAAGCTTTCTTT	CASHIRSEAFF
TRBJ1-1	NA	TRBV30	TRBD1	TGTGCCTGGAGTGTGTGGGACAGGGACCAGGGCACTGAAGCTTTCTTT	CAWSVWDRDQGTEAFF
TRBJ2-2	NA	TRBV4-3	NA	TGCGCCAGCAGCCAAGGGGCAGGTACCGGGGAGCTGTTTTTT	CASSQGAGTGELFF
TRBJ2-1	once	TRBV7-6	NA	TGTGCCAGCAGTGCCCGTTCGGGGGGCCGATACAATGAGCAGTTCTTC	CASSARSGGRYNEQFF
TRBJ1-2	NA	TRBV6-5	NA	TGTGCCAGCCGGGTGGAAGTGGATTATGGCTACACCTTC	CASRVEVDYGYTF
TRBJ2-3	once	TRBV27	NA	TGTGCCAGCAGGACTAGAGGGGGCCGCACAGATACGCAGTATTTT	CASRTRGGRTDTQYF
TRBJ2-7	NA	TRBV4-3	TRBD2	TGCGCCAGCAGCCAATGGGAACTAGCGGGAACCGAGCAGTACTTC	CASSQWELAGTEQYF
TRBJ2-7	NA	TRBV29-1	TRBD1	TGCAGCGGGGGGGACAGGGGCTACGAGCAGTACTTC	CSGGDRGYEQYF
TRBJ2-7	NA	TRBV28	NA	TGTGCCAGTACATTTGGGGGCGATTACGAGCAGTACTTC	CASTFGGDYEQYF
TRBJ1-6	NA	TRBV28	NA	TGTGCCAGCAGTTTCGGACAATATAATTCACCCCTCCACTTT	CASSFGQYNSPLHF
TRBJ2-5	NA	TRBV27	TRBD2	TGTGCCAGCAGTTTAGGTCATTTAGCGGGGGAAGGTTTGGAGACCCAGTACTTC	CASSLGHLAGEGLETQYF
TRBJ2-1	NA	TRBV10-2	NA	TGCGCCAGCAGTGGGGGTACCACTCGGCACTTTAATGAGCAGTTCTTC	CASSGGTTRHFNEQFF
TRBJ1-3	NA	TRBV6-5	NA	TGTGCCAGCAGCCCCTTAGGAAACACCATATATTTT	CASSPLGNTIYF
TRBJ2-2	once	TRBV9	TRBD1	TGTGCCAGCAGCATCTCGGGACAGGGGGGCACCGGGGAGCTGTTTTTT	CASSISGQGGTGELFF
TRBJ2-7	NA	TRBV5-4	TRBD1	TGTGCCAGCAGCCCCGCCGCGACAGGGGGAGGTTACGAGCAGTACTTC	CASSPAATGGGYEQYF
TRBJ2-1	NA	TRBV11-2	TRBD1	TGTGCCAGCAGCGAACCTCAGGGACAGCTATACAATGAGCAGTTCTTC	CASSEPQGQLYNEQFF
TRBJ2-2	NA	TRBV6-2/TRBV6-3	TRBD1	TGTGCCAGCAGTTACCCCGGGACAGGGTACACCGGGGAGCTGTTTTTT	CASSYPGTGYTGELFF
TRBJ2-2	NA	TRBV13	TRBD2	TGTGCCAGCAGCTCGTGGGGGGTTAGCGGGGGTTACCAGCACACCGGGGAGCTGTTTTTT	CASSSWGVSGGYQHTGELFF
TRBJ2-2	NA	TRBV5-5	NA	TGTGCCAGCAGCTTGGGACAACTCACCGGGGAGCTGTTTTTT	CASSLGQLTGELFF
TRBJ2-2	NA	TRBV27	TRBD2	TGTGCCAGCAGTTCGGGACTAGCGGGGGGAGGCGGGGAGCTGTTTTTT	CASSSGLAGGGGELFF
TRBJ1-1	NA	TRBV6-1	NA	TGTGCCAGCAGTGAAGTCCAGGGTGAAGCTTTCTTT	CASSEVQGEAFF
TRBJ2-7	NA	TRBV30	NA	TGTGCCTGGAGTGACCGACTCGAGCAGTACTTC	CAWSDRLEQYF
TRBJ2-1	NA	TRBV29-1	TRBD2	TGCAGCGTACGACTAGCGGGGGGGGAGCAGTTCTTC	CSVRLAGGEQFF
TRBJ1-1	NA	TRBV3-1/TRBV3-2	TRBD1	TGTGCCAGCAGCCCCCGAGACAGGGGGAACACTGAAGCTTTCTTT	CASSPRDRGNTEAFF
TRBJ1-1	NA	TRBV11-2	TRBD1	TGTGCCAGCAGGGGACTAAGGACAGGGGGAGAAGCTTTCTTT	CASRGLRTGGEAFF
TRBJ1-5	NA	TRBV19	NA	TGTGCCAGTAGTATATGGGGGGATCAGCCCCAGCATTTT	CASSIWGDQPQHF
TRBJ2-2	NA	TRBV19	NA	TGTGCCACCAAGAGGGCCACCGGGGAGCTGTTTTTT	CATKRATGELFF
TRBJ1-4	NA	TRBV6-2/TRBV6-3	TRBD1	TGTGCCAGCAGTTCATCGGAGACAGGGACAAATGAAAAACTGTTTTTT	CASSSSETGTNEKLFF
TRBJ1-1	NA	TRBV2	TRBD1	TGTGCCAGTCAGATCACGACAGACAGGGGGGGGAACACTGAAGCTTTCTTT	CASQITTDRGGNTEAFF
TRBJ2-7	NA	TRBV5-4	TRBD2	TGTGCCAGCAGCTTAAGATACCAGGCGGGGGTGACCGAGCAGTATTTC	CASSLRYQAGVTEQYF
TRBJ2-3	NA	TRBV30	NA	TGTGCCTGGAGTGCGAGGGGCAGTTTCACAGATACGCAGTATTTT	CAWSARGSFTDTQYF
TRBJ2-1	once	TRBV4-1	NA	TGCGCCAGCAGCCAAGAGTCGCGGACCAGAGAGCAGTTCTTC	CASSQESRTREQFF
TRBJ1-3	once	TRBV6-1	NA	TGTGCCAGCAGTGAACAAATATATGCCGCTGGAAACACCATATATTTT	CASSEQIYAAGNTIYF
TRBJ1-1	NA	TRBV9	NA	TGTGCCAGCAGCGTAGATGGAATCTCGAACACTGAAGCTTTCTTT	CASSVDGISNTEAFF
TRBJ1-3	NA	TRBV7-2	TRBD1	TGTGCCAGCAGCCCAGGGACAGCCTCTGGAAACACCATATATTTT	CASSPGTASGNTIYF
TRBJ1-2	NA	TRBV5-4	TRBD1	TGTGCCAGCAGCTTGGACAGGGGAAGAAGGTATGGCTACACCTTC	CASSLDRGRRYGYTF
TRBJ1-5	NA	TRBV30	NA	TGTGCCTTTTCCCCTTCCAGGGCACCTCGGCCCCAGCATTTT	CAFSPSRAPRPQHF
TRBJ2-5	NA	TRBV24-1	NA	TGTGCCACCAGTGACTTGGGTACAGGGAAAGGAGTGGAGACCCAGTACTTC	CATSDLGTGKGVETQYF
TRBJ1-1	NA	TRBV4-2	NA	TGTGCCAGCAGCCAAGGACAGCGGAACACTGAAGCTTTCTTT	CASSQGQRNTEAFF
TRBJ2-5	once	TRBV30	TRBD1	TGTGCCAGGACAGGTCTCCAAGAGACCCAGTACTTC	CARTGLQETQYF
TRBJ1-2	NA	TRBV5-1	NA	TGCGCCAGCAGCTTGGAACAGGGAAGTAGCTATGGCTACACCTTC	CASSLEQGSSYGYTF
TRBJ2-7	NA	TRBV4-3	TRBD1	TGCGCCAGCAGCCTTGGACAGGGGGGCGAGCAGTACTTC	CASSLGQGGEQYF
TRBJ1-1	NA	TRBV11-2	NA	TGTGCCAGCAGGAAATTCGGCTACAGGCTCTCTGAAGCTTTCTTT	CASRKFGYRLSEAFF
TRBJ2-7	NA	TRBV19	TRBD1	TGTGCGACGGGGACAGGGATCTACGAGCAGTACTTC	CATGTGIYEQYF
TRBJ2-1	few	TRBV20-1	TRBD2	TGCAGTGCTAGTCTTTGGGGAAGTAGGGAGGGTGAGCAGTTCTTC	CSASLWGSREGEQFF
TRBJ2-7	NA	TRBV10-3	NA	TGTGCCATCAGTGAGTCAGGGGGGCAAATCTACGAGCAGTACTTC	CAISESGGQIYEQYF
TRBJ1-4	once	TRBV10-1	NA	TGCGCCAGCACCCGAGAGGAGGAGAAAGAAAAACTGTTTTTT	CASTREEEKEKLFF